The next 15 T cell receptor beta chains were all read from a single sample in a study of identical twins. TCRdb recomputed calls from the 5' RACE reads with MiXCR, one row per CDR3 protein. The table includes 430,000 or so distinct CDR3 sequences, more than 20% detected once. These data were also reused for a study on T cells expressing NK-cell markers.

Sequencing input: CD4+ T cells sorted from blood. These receptors were taken from a woman in her late teens or twenties in good health.

Only a few counts were recorded for this clonotype. The CDR3 bases are TGTGCCAGCAGTTTAGGGCAGGGTGCTAATGAAAAACTGTTTTTT. Amino acids: CASSLGQGANEKLFF. The rearrangement uses TRBV12-3 or TRBV12-4 and TRBJ1-4; a weak D match, TRBD1 (5 bases). The V gene lost 1 base and the J gene lost 3 bases, with 9 bases spanning the gap. This CDR3 is 15 amino acids long.

The rearrangement uses TRBV20-1 and TRBJ2-1, with D possibly TRBD2 on 5 matching bases. CDR1 DFQATT and CDR2 SNEGSKA come from the germline V gene (reference sequence). Trimming pared 2 bases from V and 8 bases from J, leaving 10 bases between. This CDR3 is 12 amino acids long. CDR3 bases: TGCAGTGCTAGAAGGACTGTAGATGAGCAGTTCTTC. Amino acids: CSARRTVDEQFF.

This chain connects TRBV2 to TRBJ2-3; unclear D gene. The V end was cut by 3 bases, the J end by 2 bases, with 6 bases between. In germline, CDR1 is SNHLY, CDR2 FYNNEI. The CDR3 has 13 residues. CDR3 region: CASSDRFTDTQYF. The CDR3 DNA is TGTGCCAGCAGTGACAGATTCACAGATACGCAGTATTTT.

The V call is TRBV12-5, the J call TRBJ2-7, with 14 bases aligning to TRBD2. Germline CDR1 and CDR2: LGHNT and FRNRAP. CDR3 length equals 15 residues. J gave up 4 bases and V 6 bases, and 5 bases lay outside the gene matches. The CDR3 region is CASGRGTSGRYEQYF. CDR3 coding DNA: TGTGCTAGTGGCCGAGGGACTAGCGGGAGATACGAGCAGTACTTC.

This chain's CDR3 is CASTHHSGANVLTF. In DNA form, the CDR3 reads TGTGCCAGCACCCACCACTCTGGGGCCAACGTCCTGACTTTC. The rearrangement joins TRBV27 to TRBJ2-6; D gene ambiguous. The V end lost 7 bases, the J end lost 0 bases, and 7 bases lay between the germline ends. The CDR3 is made up of 14 amino acids. Germline loops: CDR1 MNHEY, CDR2 SMNVEV (reference sequence).

V and J are TRBV30 and TRBJ2-5; 11 nucleotides align to TRBD2. This CDR3 region has 16 residues. Germline CDR1 reads GTSNPN; CDR2 reads SVGIG (reference sequence). V lost 5 bases and J lost 5; bases outside the gene matches: 13. The CDR3 here is CAWATGTSGVEETQYF. The CDR3 DNA sequence: TGTGCCTGGGCAACCGGGACTAGCGGAGTGGAGGAGACCCAGTACTTC.

The count of this clonotype is one. CDR3: CASSTTRASGDGFF. For the CDR3, the DNA is TGTGCCAGCAGCACGACCCGCGCTAGCGGGGATGGGTTCTTC. The chain has TRBV11-3 and TRBJ2-1; the match to TRBD2 covers 9 bases. The length of the CDR3 is 14 residues. Losses at the gene ends were 5 bases for V and 15 bases for J; bases not matched to a gene: 14. Germline V gene data show CDR1 as SGHNT and CDR2 as YENEEA.

The V call is TRBV18, the J call TRBJ1-2; D call uncertain. The CDR3 totals 13 residues. Germline lookup yields CDR1 KGHSH and CDR2 LQKENI. V shed 3 bases and J shed 0 bases, with 5 bases lying between them. The CDR3 is CASSPDANYGYTF. CDR3 nucleotide sequence: TGTGCCAGCTCACCGGACGCTAACTATGGCTACACCTTC.

The rearrangement joins TRBV7-9 to TRBJ1-1; D is undetermined. From germline, CDR1 is SEHNR and CDR2 FQNEAQ (reference sequence). V was clipped by 0 bases and J by 5 bases, with 4 bases between them. The CDR3 extends over 12 amino acids. The CDR3, as DNA: TGTGCCAGCAGCTTAGCACAAACTGAAGCTTTCTTT. Translated, it gives CASSLAQTEAFF.

Comments on this clonotype: Possible read error: a much larger clone is one base away. The chain is built from TRBV12-3 or TRBV12-4 and TRBJ2-1; 15 bases agree with TRBD2. The CDR3 consists of 17 residues. The CDR3 here is CTSSRTSGRVLYNEQFF. In nucleotides, the CDR3 is TGTACCAGCAGCCGGACTAGCGGGAGGGTACTCTACAATGAGCAGTTCTTC.

The V and J genes are TRBV20-1 and TRBJ2-6; 8 positions agree with TRBD1. V lost 0 bases and J lost 0; bases outside the gene matches: 4. CDR3 length: 17 residues. CDR1 is DFQATT, CDR2 SNEGSKA, per germline (reference sequence). Here the CDR3 reads CSARDWTGSSGANVLTF. The DNA of the CDR3 is TGCAGTGCTAGAGATTGGACAGGGAGCTCTGGGGCCAACGTCCTGACTTTC.

The table lists this clonotype with a few counts. This chain joins TRBV9 and TRBJ2-7; weak D call: TRBD2 (5 bases). V was pared by 0 bases and J by 7 bases, with 14 bases between. The CDR3 extends over 14 amino acids. The germline CDR1 and CDR2 sequences are SGDLS and YYNGEE. The CDR3 is CASSVGGGTVEQYF. CDR3 sequence (DNA): TGTGCCAGCAGCGTAGGTGGAGGTACAGTGGAGCAGTACTTC.

This sequence joins TRBV7-2 and TRBJ2-7; D could derive from TRBD1 or TRBD2 (7 bases each). The V end lost 6 bases, the J end lost 5 bases, and 17 bases lay between the germline ends. Germline-derived CDR1 and CDR2 are SGHTA and FQGNSA. The CDR3 length is 14 residues. The CDR3 region has the DNA TGTGCCAGCAGACGTAACCCAGGGGGGGACGAGCAGTACTTC. It encodes CASRRNPGGDEQYF.

The chain recombines TRBV5-1 with TRBJ2-3, with D possibly being TRBD1 (6 bases). The V and J ends lost 7 bases and 0 bases respectively, with 12 bases between them. The CDR3 has 14 amino acids. CDR1 and CDR2 from the germline V gene are SGHRS and YFSETQ. The CDR3, as DNA: TGCGCCAGCCGGACAGTTTCTAGCACAGATACGCAGTATTTT. This gives the protein CASRTVSSTDTQYF.

The chain recombines TRBV4-2 with TRBJ1-4; D remains unclear. CDR3 size: 12 residues. V lost 4 bases to trimming and J lost 8 bases, with 8 bases between them. CDR1 and CDR2 (germline): LGHNA, YNFKEQ. The CDR3 nucleotides read TGTGCCAGCAGCCCCCCGGCCGAAAAACTGTTTTTT. Protein sequence: CASSPPAEKLFF.